This T cell receptor beta chain was captured in a study of cytomegalovirus exposure and HLA in healthy donors. Study-wide results and caveats: More clonal expansion characterized HLA-associated TCR beta chains than equally common others in a later analysis.

PCR used 60 Vbeta primers and 13 Jbeta primers. The data were produced by immunoSEQ multiplex PCR, yet TCRdb's version contains in-frame clones alone and is incomplete. The repertoire holds approximately 130,000 clones, with about 80% as singletons. CDR1 SGHNT and CDR2 YYREEE come from the germline V gene (reference sequence). With 4 bases removed from V and 3 bases from J, the gap between germline ends came to 15 bases. The CDR3 is 15 amino acids. To note about this clone: Antigen specificity is unknown.

The genes are TRBV5-4 and TRBJ2-3; possible D gene TRBD2, 6 bases. The source material was PBMCs. The clonotype comes from a boy between 2 and 15 years old in good health and CMV-seronegative. Here the CDR3 reads CASSLPGSGTDTQYF. CDR3 DNA: TGTGCCAGCAGCCTCCCGGGTAGCGGTACAGATACGCAGTATTTT.